The 24 T cell receptor beta chains below all came from one sample that was sequenced in a study of OX40 agonist ivuxolimab in advanced cancers. Sequencing was performed with immunoSEQ multiplex PCR; in TCRdb, only in-frame clones are kept and a portion is missing. The sample carries approximately 20,000 clones, around 89% recorded once. Source: CD4+ or CD8+ T cells sorted from blood, taken in a trial of the OX40 agonist ivuxolimab. The receptors here all came from an adult with an advanced solid tumor such as melanoma, head and neck, liver or kidney cancer.

The chain links TRBV10-3 to TRBJ2-2; 7 nucleotides align to TRBD1. Germline trimming cut 4 bases from V and 4 bases from J; bases unmatched to any gene: 9. This CDR3 spans 16 amino acids. Germline V gives CDR1 ENHRY, CDR2 SYGVKD. CDR3 sequence (DNA): TGTGCCATCAGTGCCGGACAGGACGGTACCACCGGGGAGCTGTTTTTT. It encodes CAISAGQDGTTGELFF.

This clone appeared a few times. This chain uses TRBV6-4 with TRBJ1-6; D is uncertain. The CDR3 is 16 amino acids. V shed 2 bases and J shed 10 bases, with 18 bases lying between them. CDR1 MRHNA and CDR2 SNTAGT come from the germline V gene. CDR3 nucleotide sequence: TGTGCCAGCAGTGACCGCTTTGGGGATATCTTGTCACCCCTCCACTTT. This codes for CASSDRFGDILSPLHF.

The V and J genes are TRBV9 and TRBJ2-7, with 8 bases matching TRBD2. V lost 3 bases to trimming and J lost 4 bases; unmatched junction nucleotides: 6. Germline V gene sequence: CDR1 SGDLS, CDR2 YYNGEE. This CDR3 comprises 14 residues. CDR3: CASSGGLAGYEQYF. Here the CDR3 DNA reads TGTGCCAGCAGCGGGGGGCTAGCGGGTTACGAGCAGTACTTC.

This chain links TRBV27 with TRBJ1-2; a possible D gene is TRBD1 (5 bases). Trimming shortened V by 9 bases and J by 8 bases, and 16 bases separated the two germline ends. This CDR3 has 12 amino acids. CDR1 is MNHEY, CDR2 SMNVEV, per germline (reference sequence). Written as DNA, the CDR3 is TGTGCCAGTTCTCCCACAGGATCCGGCTACACCTTC. Its translation: CASSPTGSGYTF.

This chain connects TRBV4-1 to TRBJ2-2, with D unresolved. The germline gives CDR1 MGHRA, CDR2 YSYEKL. V shed 1 base and J shed 0 bases, with 3 bases lying between them. The CDR3 totals 14 residues. CDR3 region: CASSQVSNTGELFF. DNA for the CDR3: TGCGCCAGCAGCCAAGTATCGAACACCGGGGAGCTGTTTTTT.

The rearrangement links TRBV7-8 to TRBJ2-1; perhaps TRBD1 as D (6 bases). The CDR3 has 14 amino acids. From germline, CDR1 is SGHVS and CDR2 FQNEAQ. The V end lost 1 base, the J end lost 6 bases, and 10 bases lay between the germline ends. The CDR3 reads CASSLGPGANEQFF. CDR3 DNA sequence: TGTGCCAGCAGCTTAGGACCAGGGGCCAATGAGCAGTTCTTC.

The count of this clone is one. J is TRBJ2-7 and V is TRBV14, with D perhaps matching TRBD1 (6 bases). Trimming stripped 4 bases from V and 4 bases from J, with 17 bases between. Germline loops: CDR1 SGHDN, CDR2 FVKESK. This CDR3 spans 15 amino acids. For the CDR3, the DNA is TGTGCCAGCAGCCTAAGTTCAGGGGTGTTTTACGAGCAGTACTTC. Amino acids: CASSLSSGVFYEQYF.

V and J are TRBV11-2 and TRBJ2-2; TRBD1 matches 8 bases. CDR1 and CDR2 (germline): SGHAT, FQNNGV. V was clipped by 1 base and J by 4 bases; unmatched bases: 2. The CDR3 runs to 15 residues. CDR3 residues: CASSLVTGVTGELFF. The DNA of the CDR3 is TGTGCCAGCAGCTTAGTGACAGGGGTCACCGGGGAGCTGTTTTTT.

CDR3 in DNA: TGTGCCAGCAGCCAGTATCTTTCGGGCAATGAGCAGTTCTTC. It codes for CASSQYLSGNEQFF. This chain links TRBV14 with TRBJ2-1; no clear D. This CDR3 has 14 residues. V lost 3 bases and J lost 6, with 12 bases in between. Per germline, CDR1 SGHDN and CDR2 FVKESK. The variable domain in full, completed from reference TRBV14 and TRBJ2-1, reads EAGVTQFPSHSVIEKGQTVTLRCDPISGHDNLYWYRRVMGKEIKFLLHFVKESKQDESGMPNNRFLAERTGGTYSTLKVQPAELEDSGVYFCASSQYLSGNEQFFGPGTRLTVL.

The chain joins TRBV5-4 to TRBJ2-1, with TRBD2 matching over 11 bases. Germline values: CDR1 SGHNT, CDR2 YYREEE (reference sequence). There are 15 residues in the CDR3. The V and J ends lost 0 bases and 7 bases, in that order; junction bases with no gene match: 3. This CDR3 is CASSLVSSGRNEQFF. The CDR3, as DNA: TGTGCCAGCAGCTTGGTGTCTAGCGGGAGGAATGAGCAGTTCTTC.

V and J are TRBV4-1 and TRBJ1-1; TRBD1 matches 7 bases. Germline CDR1 and CDR2: MGHRA and YSYEKL. This CDR3 has 16 residues. The ends lost 1 base at V and 1 base at J; junction bases unmatched: 6. CDR3 loop: CASSQGAGTENTEAFF. The CDR3 DNA reads TGCGCCAGCAGCCAAGGCGCCGGGACAGAGAACACTGAAGCTTTCTTT.

The V call is TRBV7-8, the J call TRBJ2-1, with TRBD1 identical over 9 bases. V was pared by 5 bases and J by 1 base, with 6 bases of the junction left unmatched. This CDR3 comprises 16 residues. The germline V gene has CDR1 SGHVS and CDR2 FQNEAQ. The CDR3 nucleotides are TGTGCCAGCAGCCTACCGGGACAGGGTTCCTACAATGAGCAGTTCTTC. Translation: CASSLPGQGSYNEQFF.

This chain links TRBV6-1 with TRBJ2-7; no reliable D call. CDR3 length: 15 residues. Looked up from germline, CDR1 is MNHNS and CDR2 is SASEGT. V dropped 3 bases and J dropped 3 bases, with 15 bases sitting between them. The CDR3, as DNA: TGTGCCAGCAGTGAGACCACGGACGGGTTCTACGAGCAGTACTTC. It encodes CASSETTDGFYEQYF.

The chain is built from TRBV6-4 and TRBJ1-1; D is unclear. Trimming pared 3 bases from V and 1 base from J, leaving 9 bases between. This CDR3 contains 14 residues. Per germline, CDR1 MRHNA and CDR2 SNTAGT. In nucleotides, the CDR3 is TGTGCCAGCAGTGAGAAATGGGGGAACACTGAAGCTTTCTTT. Translated: CASSEKWGNTEAFF.

The chain has TRBV29-1 and TRBJ2-7; D not certain. The CDR3 runs to 10 residues. V lost 5 bases, J lost 2 bases, and 4 bases lay in between. CDR1 is SQVTM, CDR2 ANQGSEA, per germline. For the CDR3, the DNA is TGCAGCGTTCTGGCCTACGAGCAGTACTTC. Protein sequence: CSVLAYEQYF.

The V and J genes are TRBV4-1 and TRBJ2-7; TRBD1 matches 8 bases. With V trimmed by 1 base and J by 2 bases, 7 bases remained unmatched. Germline CDR1 is MGHRA and CDR2 is YSYEKL. The CDR3 contains 16 residues. The CDR3 DNA reads as TGCGCCAGCAGCCAAGGTTCGGACAGGGTGACCTACGAGCAGTACTTC. As protein: CASSQGSDRVTYEQYF.

V usage is TRBV27 and J usage is TRBJ2-7, with 11 nucleotides matching TRBD1. The V gene end was trimmed by 2 bases and the J gene end by 4 bases; junction bases not matched to a gene: 10. Germline assignment: CDR1 MNHEY and CDR2 SMNVEV (reference sequence). This CDR3 has 17 amino acids. The CDR3 loop reads CASSLGFGGTGGYEQYF. The CDR3 nucleotides read TGTGCCAGCAGTTTAGGATTCGGCGGGACAGGGGGATACGAGCAGTACTTC.

In this sample, this clone turned up a few times. CDR3 region: CASGSINTEPGHTYEQYF. The CDR3 DNA reads TGTGCTAGTGGTTCCATAAACACTGAACCGGGACATACCTACGAGCAGTACTTC. The chain has TRBV12-5 and TRBJ2-7, with D maybe TRBD1 (6 bases). The germline V gene has CDR1 LGHNT and CDR2 FRNRAP. The CDR3 is made up of 18 amino acids. V was cut by 4 bases and J by 2 bases, with 24 bases left in between.

The chain combines TRBV27 with TRBJ2-3; 10 bases match TRBD1. Germline-derived CDR1 and CDR2 are MNHEY and SMNVEV (reference sequence). The CDR3 spans 17 residues. The J segment lost 2 bases and the V segment lost 6 bases, leaving 11 bases of the junction unmatched. The CDR3 protein is CASSNFGTGVYTDTQYF. CDR3 bases: TGTGCCAGCAGCAACTTCGGGACAGGGGTTTACACAGATACGCAGTATTTT.

The table lists this clone with a count of one. The CDR3 loop is CASSVGLAGEGYEQYF. CDR3 DNA: TGTGCCAGCAGCGTAGGTTTAGCGGGAGAGGGTTATGAGCAGTACTTC. The chain couples TRBV9 to TRBJ2-7; 9 positions match TRBD2. Trimming removed 0 bases from V and 7 bases from J; junction bases left unmatched: 11. Per the germline V gene, CDR1 is SGDLS and CDR2 is YYNGEE. CDR3 length: 16 residues.

The chain is built from TRBV9 and TRBJ2-2; D unclear. Germline V gene lookup returns CDR1 SGDLS and CDR2 YYNGEE. V dropped 0 bases and J dropped 4 bases, with 10 bases sitting between them. The CDR3 totals 15 residues. The CDR3 DNA is TGTGCCAGCAGCGTAGTGGGCAGGCCCACCGGGGAGCTGTTTTTT. Protein product: CASSVVGRPTGELFF.

CDR3 loop: CASSLLSKRDLYYEQYF. CDR3 coding DNA: TGTGCCAGCAGTTTATTATCGAAGCGGGATCTTTACTACGAGCAGTACTTC. The V call is TRBV27, the J call TRBJ2-7; 7 bases match TRBD2. Germline CDR1 MNHEY, CDR2 SMNVEV (reference sequence). CDR3 size: 17 residues. J lost 3 bases, V lost 1 base, and 12 bases had no gene match.

The chain carries TRBV27 and TRBJ2-1; D not certain. V lost 9 bases to trimming and J lost 10 bases, with 16 bases between them. There are 12 residues in the CDR3. The germline CDR1 and CDR2 sequences are MNHEY and SMNVEV (reference sequence). The CDR3 reads CASEAPRGEQFF. The CDR3 nucleotides are TGTGCCAGTGAAGCCCCACGAGGCGAGCAGTTCTTC.

This sequence joins TRBV6-1 and TRBJ2-7; the D is unclear. Per germline, CDR1 MNHNS and CDR2 SASEGT. Trimming took 8 bases from V and 1 from J, leaving 18 bases between them. This CDR3 region has 15 residues. Here the CDR3 DNA reads TGTGCCAGCCTGTACCTCCGTGCTAGTTCCTACGAGCAGTACTTC. Amino acids: CASLYLRASSYEQYF.